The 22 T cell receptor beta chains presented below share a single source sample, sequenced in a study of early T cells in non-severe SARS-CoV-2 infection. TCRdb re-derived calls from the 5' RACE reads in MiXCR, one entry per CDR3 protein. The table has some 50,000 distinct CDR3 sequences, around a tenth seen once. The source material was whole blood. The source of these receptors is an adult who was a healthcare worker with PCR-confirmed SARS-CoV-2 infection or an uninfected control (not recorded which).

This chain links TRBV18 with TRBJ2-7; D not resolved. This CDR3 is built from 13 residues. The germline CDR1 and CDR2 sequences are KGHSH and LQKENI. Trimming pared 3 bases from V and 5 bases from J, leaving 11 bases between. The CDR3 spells CASSPGFGDEQYF. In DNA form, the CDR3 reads TGTGCCAGCTCACCTGGATTCGGAGACGAGCAGTACTTC.

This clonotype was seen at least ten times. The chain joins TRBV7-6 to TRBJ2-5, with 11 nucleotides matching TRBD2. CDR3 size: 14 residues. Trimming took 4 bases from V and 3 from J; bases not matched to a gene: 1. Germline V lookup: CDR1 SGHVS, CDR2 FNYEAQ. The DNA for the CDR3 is TGTGCCAGCAGCTCACTAGCGGGAGAAGAGACCCAGTACTTC. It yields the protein CASSSLAGEETQYF.

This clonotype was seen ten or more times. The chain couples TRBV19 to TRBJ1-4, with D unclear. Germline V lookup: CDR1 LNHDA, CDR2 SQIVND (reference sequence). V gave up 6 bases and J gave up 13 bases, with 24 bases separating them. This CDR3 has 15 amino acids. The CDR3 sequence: CASRGSRSSGVRLFF. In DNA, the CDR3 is TGTGCCAGTAGGGGTTCCAGATCGTCCGGGGTTAGACTGTTTTTT.

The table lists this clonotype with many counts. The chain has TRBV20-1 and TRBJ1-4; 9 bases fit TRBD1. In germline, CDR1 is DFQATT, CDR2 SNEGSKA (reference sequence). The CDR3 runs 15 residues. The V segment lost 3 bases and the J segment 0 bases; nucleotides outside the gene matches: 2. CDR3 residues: CSASGQGTTNEKLFF. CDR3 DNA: TGCAGTGCTAGTGGACAGGGGACAACTAATGAAAAACTGTTTTTT.

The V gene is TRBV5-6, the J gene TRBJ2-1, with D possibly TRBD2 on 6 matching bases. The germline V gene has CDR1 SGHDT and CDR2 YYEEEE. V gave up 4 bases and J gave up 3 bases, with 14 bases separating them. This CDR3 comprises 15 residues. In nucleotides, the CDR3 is TGTGCCAGCAGCCGCCGGGCGGGGAACTACAATGAGCAGTTCTTC. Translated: CASSRRAGNYNEQFF.

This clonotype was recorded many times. The CDR3 nucleotides are TGTGCCAGCAGTTTCACAGAGGACGGCGGCGAGGGCTACACCTTC. It is translated as CASSFTEDGGEGYTF. The J gene is TRBJ1-2, the V gene TRBV27; unclear D gene. The germline CDR1 and CDR2 sequences are MNHEY and SMNVEV (reference sequence). The CDR3 has 15 residues. The germline V and J ends were trimmed by 3 bases and 8 bases, with 19 bases remaining between them.

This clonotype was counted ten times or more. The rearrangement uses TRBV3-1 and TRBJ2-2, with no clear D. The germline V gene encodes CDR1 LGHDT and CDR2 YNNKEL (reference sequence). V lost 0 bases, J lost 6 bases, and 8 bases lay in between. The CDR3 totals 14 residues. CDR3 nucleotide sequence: TGTGCCAGCAGCCAAGATCCGAGCTCCGGGGAGCTGTTTTTT. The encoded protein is CASSQDPSSGELFF. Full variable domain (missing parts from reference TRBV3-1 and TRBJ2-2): DTAVSQTPKYLVTQMGNDKSIKCEQNLGHDTMYWYKQDSKKFLKIMFSYNNKELIINETVPNRFSPKSPDKAHLNLHINSLELGDSAVYFCASSQDPSSGELFFGEGSRLTVL.

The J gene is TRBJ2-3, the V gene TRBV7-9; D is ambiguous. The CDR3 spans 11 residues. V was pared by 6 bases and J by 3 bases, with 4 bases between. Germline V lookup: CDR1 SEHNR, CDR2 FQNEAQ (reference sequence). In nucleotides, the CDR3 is TGTGCCAGCAGGATTACAGATACGCAGTATTTT. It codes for CASRITDTQYF. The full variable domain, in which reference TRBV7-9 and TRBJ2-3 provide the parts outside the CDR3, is DTGVSQNPRHKITKRGQNVTFRCDPISEHNRLYWYRQTLGQGPEFLTYFQNEAQLEKSRLLSDRFSAERPKGSFSTLEIQRTEQGDSAMYLCASRITDTQYFGPGTRLTVL.

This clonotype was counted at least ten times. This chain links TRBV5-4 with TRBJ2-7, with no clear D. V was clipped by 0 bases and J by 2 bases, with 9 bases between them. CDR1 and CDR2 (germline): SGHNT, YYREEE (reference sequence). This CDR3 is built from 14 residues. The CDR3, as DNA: TGTGCCAGCAGCTTGGGTCAGAATGCCTACGAGCAGTACTTC. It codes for CASSLGQNAYEQYF. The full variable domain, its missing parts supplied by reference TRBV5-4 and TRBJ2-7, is ETGVTQSPTHLIKTRGQQVTLRCSSQSGHNTVSWYQQALGQGPQFIFQYYREEENGRGNFPPRFSGLQFPNYSSELNVNALELDDSALYLCASSLGQNAYEQYFGPGTRLTVT.

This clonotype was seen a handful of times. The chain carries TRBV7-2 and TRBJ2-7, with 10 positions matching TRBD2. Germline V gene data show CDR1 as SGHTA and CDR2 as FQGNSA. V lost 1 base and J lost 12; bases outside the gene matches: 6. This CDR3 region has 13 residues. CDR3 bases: TGTGCCAGCAGCTTAGTGCTAGCGGGAGATTTGTACTTC. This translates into CASSLVLAGDLYF. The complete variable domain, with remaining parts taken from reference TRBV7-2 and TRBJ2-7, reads GAGVSQSPSNKVTEKGKDVELRCDPISGHTALYWYRQSLGQGLEFLIYFQGNSAPDKSGLPSDRFSAERTGGSVSTLTIQRTQQEDSAVYLCASSLVLAGDLYFGPGTRLTVT.

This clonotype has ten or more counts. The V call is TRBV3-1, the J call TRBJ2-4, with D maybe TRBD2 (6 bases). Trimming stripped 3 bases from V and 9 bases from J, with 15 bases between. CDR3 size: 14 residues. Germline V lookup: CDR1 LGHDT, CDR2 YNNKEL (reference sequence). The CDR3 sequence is CASSHGGGQSIQYF. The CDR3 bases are TGTGCCAGCAGCCACGGGGGTGGTCAAAGCATTCAGTACTTC.

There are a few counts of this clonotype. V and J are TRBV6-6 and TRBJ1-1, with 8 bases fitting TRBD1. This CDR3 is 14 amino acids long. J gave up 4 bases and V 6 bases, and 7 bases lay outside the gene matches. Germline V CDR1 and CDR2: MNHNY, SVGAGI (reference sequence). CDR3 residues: CASSIQGEGTEAFF. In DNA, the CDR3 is TGTGCCAGCAGCATACAGGGGGAGGGCACTGAAGCTTTCTTT.

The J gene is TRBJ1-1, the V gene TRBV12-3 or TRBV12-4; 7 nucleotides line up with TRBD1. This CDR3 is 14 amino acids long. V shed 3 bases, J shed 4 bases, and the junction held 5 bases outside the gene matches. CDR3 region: CASSFRQGRTEAFF. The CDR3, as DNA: TGTGCCAGCAGTTTTAGACAGGGTCGCACTGAAGCTTTCTTT.

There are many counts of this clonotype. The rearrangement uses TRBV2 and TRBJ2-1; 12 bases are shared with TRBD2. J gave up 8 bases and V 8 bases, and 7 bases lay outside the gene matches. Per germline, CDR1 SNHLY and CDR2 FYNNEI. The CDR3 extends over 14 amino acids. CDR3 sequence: CASLAGGPGDEQFF. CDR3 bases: TGTGCCAGCCTAGCGGGAGGGCCTGGGGATGAGCAGTTCTTC. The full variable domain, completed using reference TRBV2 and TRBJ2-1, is EPEVTQTPSHQVTQMGQEVILRCVPISNHLYFYWYRQILGQKVEFLVSFYNNEISEKSEIFDDQFSVERPDGSNFTLKIRSTKLEDSAMYFCASLAGGPGDEQFFGPGTRLTVL.

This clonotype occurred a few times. DNA for the CDR3: TGTGCCAGCAGCTTGGGACGAGATCAGCCCCAGCATTTT. Its translation is CASSLGRDQPQHF. The chain employs TRBV5-6 and TRBJ1-5; D call uncertain. Trimming stripped 0 bases from V and 5 bases from J, with 6 bases between. This CDR3 comprises 13 residues. The germline CDR1 and CDR2 sequences are SGHDT and YYEEEE.

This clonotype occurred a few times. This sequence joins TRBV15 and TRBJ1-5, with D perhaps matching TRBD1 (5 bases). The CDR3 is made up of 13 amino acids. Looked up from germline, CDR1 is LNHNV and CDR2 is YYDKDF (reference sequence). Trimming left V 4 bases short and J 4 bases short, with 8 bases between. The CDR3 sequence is CATSMDKNQPQHF. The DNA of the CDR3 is TGTGCCACCAGCATGGACAAGAATCAGCCCCAGCATTTT.

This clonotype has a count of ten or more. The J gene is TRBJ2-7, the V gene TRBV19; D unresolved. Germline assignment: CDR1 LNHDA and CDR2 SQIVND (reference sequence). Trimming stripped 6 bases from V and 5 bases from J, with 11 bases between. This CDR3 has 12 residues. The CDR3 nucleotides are TGTGCCAGTAGCCGTTCAATCCACGAGCAGTACTTC. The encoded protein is CASSRSIHEQYF.

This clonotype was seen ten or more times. The CDR3 nucleotides are TGTGCCAGCACCGGGAGGAGAGCAGATACGCAGTATTTT. It translates to CASTGRRADTQYF. This chain uses TRBV19 with TRBJ2-3; 7 bases map to TRBD2. Germline V CDR1 and CDR2: LNHDA, SQIVND (reference sequence). The CDR3 spans 13 residues. The V and J ends lost 9 bases and 4 bases, in that order; junction bases with no gene match: 7.

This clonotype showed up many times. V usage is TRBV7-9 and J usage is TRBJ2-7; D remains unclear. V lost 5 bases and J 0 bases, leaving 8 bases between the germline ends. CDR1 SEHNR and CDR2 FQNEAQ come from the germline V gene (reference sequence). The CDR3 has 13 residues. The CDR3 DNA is TGTGCCAGCAGCCCCGACAACTCCTACGAGCAGTACTTC. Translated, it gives CASSPDNSYEQYF.

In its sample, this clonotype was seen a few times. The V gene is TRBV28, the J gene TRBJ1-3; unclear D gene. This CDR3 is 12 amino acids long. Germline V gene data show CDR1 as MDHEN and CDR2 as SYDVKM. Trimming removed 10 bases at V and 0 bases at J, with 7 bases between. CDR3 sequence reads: CATKSSGNTIYF. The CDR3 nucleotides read TGTGCCACTAAGAGCTCTGGAAACACCATATATTTT.

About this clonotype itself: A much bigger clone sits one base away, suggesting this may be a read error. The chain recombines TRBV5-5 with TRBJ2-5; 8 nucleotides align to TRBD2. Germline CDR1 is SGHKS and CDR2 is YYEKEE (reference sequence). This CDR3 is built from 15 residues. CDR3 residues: CAGSLALTSEQTQYF. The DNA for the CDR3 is TGTGCCGGCAGCTTGGCGCTGACTAGCGAGCAGACCCAGTACTTC.

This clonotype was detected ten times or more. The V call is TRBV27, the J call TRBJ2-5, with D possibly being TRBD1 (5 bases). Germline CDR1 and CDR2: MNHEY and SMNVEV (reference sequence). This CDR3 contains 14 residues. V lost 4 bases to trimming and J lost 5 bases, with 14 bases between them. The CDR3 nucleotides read TGTGCCAGCAGTTCCCCAGGGTTCAGGGAGACCCAGTACTTC. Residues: CASSSPGFRETQYF.